These T cell receptor beta chains were read from a single sample in a study of beta chain features in type 1 diabetes. Assay: immunoSEQ multiplex PCR; the TCRdb copy retains only in-frame clones and omits some. Of about 40,000 clones detected, around 50% appear once; the ten largest clones hold more than 0.2%. Material: stem cell memory CD4+ T cells from blood. Receptors were obtained from a woman aged 30 to 39 in good health. The CDR3 runs from the conserved cysteine through the conserved F or W. The order of the fields is clone size, D gene, J gene, V gene, CDR3 length, CDR3 protein, CDR3 DNA. The D gene is left open where the match is weak. Clone size is not always given. Where it is, it says once, few, many or a class for expanded clones.

-,TRBD2,TRBJ2-1,TRBV5-4,12,CASSGTSPEQFF,TGTGCCAGCAGTGGGACTAGCCCTGAGCAGTTCTTC
-,-,TRBJ1-1,TRBV5-1,15,CASSLAVTGGTEAFF,TGCGCCAGCAGCTTGGCTGTGACGGGAGGGACTGAAGCTTTCTTT
-,-,TRBJ2-7,TRBV21-1,13,CASSPQGIYEQYF,TGTGCCAGCAGTCCCCAGGGGATCTACGAGCAGTACTTC
-,-,TRBJ2-5,TRBV11-3,15,CASSSGGSGAETQYF,TGTGCCAGCAGCTCTGGGGGTTCAGGGGCAGAGACCCAGTACTTC
-,TRBD2,TRBJ2-5,TRBV5-1,13,CASSFSGGQTQYF,TGCGCCAGCAGCTTTAGCGGGGGACAGACCCAGTACTTC
-,TRBD1,TRBJ2-1,TRBV4-1,17,CASSQGTGNTRDNEQFF,TGCGCCAGCAGCCAAGGGACAGGGAACACTCGGGACAATGAGCAGTTCTTC
-,-,TRBJ1-4,TRBV16,17,CASSQTGHLSTNEKLFF,TGTGCCAGCAGCCAAACAGGGCACCTATCAACTAATGAAAAACTGTTTTTT
-,TRBD2,TRBJ2-5,TRBV9,14,CASSVTSGGVEQYF,TGTGCCAGCAGCGTCACTAGCGGGGGTGTGGAGCAGTACTTC
-,TRBD1,TRBJ1-3,TRBV7-9,15,CASSSQGARGNTIYF,TGTGCCAGCAGCTCACAGGGGGCGCGAGGAAACACCATATATTTT
-,TRBD2,TRBJ2-7,TRBV5-1,13,CASSLAGGIEQYF,TGCGCCAGCAGCTTGGCGGGGGGGATTGAGCAGTACTTC
few,TRBD2,TRBJ2-1,TRBV11-2,16,CASSLMGLAGGHEQFF,TGTGCCAGCAGCTTAATGGGGCTAGCGGGAGGTCATGAGCAGTTCTTC
few,-,TRBJ2-1,TRBV18,12,CASSPLEDEQFF,TGTGCCAGCTCACCCCTCGAGGATGAGCAGTTCTTC
-,TRBD2,TRBJ2-7,TRBV18,15,CASSLRTSGIYEQYF,TGTGCCAGCTCACTAAGGACTAGCGGGATCTACGAGCAGTACTTC
-,TRBD2,TRBJ2-1,TRBV5-1,16,CASSTETSGRDNEQFF,TGCGCCAGCAGCACCGAGACTAGCGGGAGGGACAATGAGCAGTTCTTC
-,-,TRBJ2-3,TRBV10-2,13,CASSESRVNAQYF,TGCGCCAGCAGTGAGTCGAGGGTAAACGCGCAGTATTTT
-,-,TRBJ2-7,TRBV7-2,16,CASSSNPGAGESEQYF,TGTGCCAGCAGCTCGAACCCTGGGGCAGGGGAAAGCGAGCAGTACTTC
-,-,TRBJ1-1,TRBV30,13,CAWMLTGNTEAFF,TGTGCCTGGATGTTGACAGGGAACACTGAAGCTTTCTTT
-,TRBD1,TRBJ1-2,TRBV29-1,13,CSVDEGARGGYTF,TGCAGCGTTGATGAGGGGGCTAGGGGTGGCTACACCTTC
-,TRBD2,TRBJ2-2,TRBV18,20,CASSPPWSGRADGNIGELFF,TGTGCCAGCTCACCACCCTGGAGCGGGAGGGCCGATGGTAATATCGGGGAGCTGTTTTTT
-,-,TRBJ2-3,TRBV14,16,CASSQVGGDSTDTQYF,TGTGCCAGCAGCCAAGTCGGGGGAGATAGCACAGATACGCAGTATTTT
-,TRBD2,TRBJ2-1,TRBV27,16,CASRPLADFSYNEQFF,TGTGCCAGCAGGCCGCTAGCGGACTTCTCCTACAATGAGCAGTTCTTC
few,TRBD2,TRBJ2-1,TRBV5-4,15,CASSGTSGPYNEQFF,TGTGCCAGCAGCGGGACTAGCGGGCCCTACAATGAGCAGTTCTTC
-,TRBD2,TRBJ2-5,TRBV4-2,17,CASSQEGLAGEEETQYF,TGTGCCAGCAGCCAAGAGGGGCTAGCGGGAGAGGAAGAGACCCAGTACTTC
-,-,TRBJ2-5,TRBV7-2,16,CASSLQGLGVQETQYF,TGTGCCAGCAGCTTACAGGGGTTGGGGGTACAAGAGACCCAGTACTTC
few,-,TRBJ2-3,TRBV18,15,CASSPRAGSTDTQYF,TGTGCCAGCTCACCACGGGCGGGAAGCACAGATACGCAGTATTTT